The 3 T cell receptor beta chains presented below share a single source sample, sequenced in a study of blood T cells in healthy people across ages. Combining a sample-barcoded 5' primer with a J-beta primer mix, a second PCR ran for 7 to 11 cycles. TCRdb fed the 5' RACE reads into MiXCR, producing one record per CDR3 protein. This table holds some 800,000 distinct CDR3 sequences, about 25% found once. Separately, the same data were catalogued under a study of T cells of mothers and their children.

The sequenced sample consisted of blood. The source is a boy younger than 18 in good health.

This rearrangement joins TRBV6-2 or TRBV6-3 to TRBJ1-1; D may be TRBD1 (5 bases). CDR3 length: 17 residues. V lost 0 bases and J 1 base, leaving 15 bases between the germline ends. Germline V gene sequence: CDR1 MNHEY, CDR2 SVGEGT. CDR3 protein: CASSYSGGRGANTEAFF. The CDR3 DNA follows: TGTGCCAGCAGTTACTCGGGCGGCCGAGGGGCGAACACTGAAGCTTTCTTT.

This clonotype has at least ten counts. This chain connects TRBV2 to TRBJ2-7; 10 bases match TRBD2. This CDR3 region has 14 residues. The V gene end was trimmed by 4 bases and the J gene end by 4 bases; junction bases not matched to a gene: 4. The germline V gene encodes CDR1 SNHLY and CDR2 FYNNEI. This CDR3 reads CASSVASGSYEQYF. In DNA, the CDR3 is TGTGCCAGCAGTGTAGCTAGCGGGAGTTACGAGCAGTACTTC.

V is TRBV19 and J is TRBJ1-2; 7 positions match TRBD1. The V and J ends lost 7 bases and 1 base, in that order; junction bases with no gene match: 6. The CDR3 is made up of 14 amino acids. The germline CDR1 and CDR2 sequences are LNHDA and SQIVND (reference sequence). The CDR3 spells CASNDGTVNYGYTF. The CDR3 bases are TGTGCCAGTAACGACGGGACAGTTAACTATGGCTACACCTTC.